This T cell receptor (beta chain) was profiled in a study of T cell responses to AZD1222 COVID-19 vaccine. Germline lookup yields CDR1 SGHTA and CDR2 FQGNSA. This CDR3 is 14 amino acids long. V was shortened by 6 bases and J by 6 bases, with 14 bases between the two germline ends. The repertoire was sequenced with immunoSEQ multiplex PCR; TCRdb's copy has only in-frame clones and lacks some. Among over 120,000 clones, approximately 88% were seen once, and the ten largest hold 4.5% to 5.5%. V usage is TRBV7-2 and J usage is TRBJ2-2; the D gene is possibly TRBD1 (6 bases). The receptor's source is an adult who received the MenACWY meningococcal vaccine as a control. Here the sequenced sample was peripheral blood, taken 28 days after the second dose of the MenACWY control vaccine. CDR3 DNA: TGTGCCAGCAGGGAAGGGGGTGCGTCCGGGGAGCTGTTTTTT. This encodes CASREGGASGELFF. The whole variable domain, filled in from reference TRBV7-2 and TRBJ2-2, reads GAGVSQSPSNKVTEKGKDVELRCDPISGHTALYWYRQSLGQGLEFLIYFQGNSAPDKSGLPSDRFSAERTGGSVSTLTIQRTQQEDSAVYLCASREGGASGELFFGEGSRLTVL.